The 12 T cell receptor beta chains listed next were all sequenced from one sample in a study of blood T cell repertoires in COVID-19 (TCRdb year 2020). Libraries were built with the immunoSEQ multiplex PCR assay. TCRdb re-hosts the immuneACCESS table, in-frame sequences only. Its copies lack some clones; in the studies checked, an unresolved V gene accounts for under half of them, and the cause for the rest is not known. In this sample the table shows 300,000 or so clones, 87% of which occur a single time. The ten largest clones represent 1% of the sample. The sequencing input was PBMCs or T cells enriched from blood (not recorded which). These receptors were taken from a woman in her thirties who had recovered from COVID-19.

V is TRBV7-8 and J is TRBJ1-3, with unresolved D. The germline CDR1 and CDR2 sequences are SGHVS and FQNEAQ. The CDR3 is 12 amino acids. Trimming took off 5 bases at V and 5 bases at J, with 7 bases between the two ends. The CDR3 reads CASSPQRNTIYF. CDR3 coding DNA: TGTGCCAGCAGCCCGCAGAGAAACACCATATATTTT.

The chain links TRBV19 to TRBJ1-2, with TRBD1 identical over 7 bases. CDR1 is LNHDA, CDR2 SQIVND, per germline (reference sequence). After removal of 3 bases from V and 6 bases from J, the junction contained 1 base not matched to a gene. This CDR3 has 12 amino acids. The CDR3: CASSMQGDGYTF. The CDR3 coding sequence is TGTGCCAGTAGTATGCAGGGGGATGGCTACACCTTC.

The chain carries TRBV5-1 and TRBJ1-4, with 10 bases matching TRBD1. Germline V gene sequence: CDR1 SGHRS, CDR2 YFSETQ. This CDR3 is built from 14 residues. V dropped 3 bases and J dropped 11; count of bases not matched to a gene: 7. The CDR3 here is CASSSSGTGEKLFF. CDR3 DNA: TGCGCCAGCAGCTCCTCCGGGACAGGGGAGAAACTGTTTTTT.

The count of this clone is one. V gene TRBV6-6 combines with J gene TRBJ2-7; 7 bases are shared with TRBD2. V gave up 5 bases and J gave up 4 bases; unmatched junction bases: 5. Germline loops: CDR1 MNHNY, CDR2 SVGAGI (reference sequence). This CDR3 is built from 13 residues. The CDR3 spells CASSPGGTYEQYF. CDR3 DNA sequence: TGTGCCAGCAGTCCCGGGGGGACGTACGAGCAGTACTTC.

The chain carries TRBV27 and TRBJ2-3, with D tentatively TRBD2 (6 bases). This CDR3 has 13 amino acids. V lost 3 bases to trimming and J lost 5 bases, with 9 bases between them. The germline V gene encodes CDR1 MNHEY and CDR2 SMNVEV (reference sequence). The CDR3 protein is CASSFSGGDTQYF. CDR3 DNA: TGTGCCAGCAGTTTTTCCGGGGGAGATACGCAGTATTTT.

The chain uses TRBV10-1 and TRBJ2-2; D gene uncertain. Germline-derived CDR1 and CDR2 are WNHNN and SYGVQD (reference sequence). The CDR3 is 14 residues long. Trimming pared 3 bases from V and 5 bases from J, leaving 10 bases between. CDR3 nucleotide sequence: TGCGCCAGCAGTGATATCTCTAGGACCGGGGAGCTGTTTTTT. Translated: CASSDISRTGELFF.

This chain links TRBV7-8 with TRBJ1-3; D may be TRBD1 (5 bases). Trimming stripped 4 bases from V and 0 bases from J, with 22 bases between. Per germline, CDR1 SGHVS and CDR2 FQNEAQ. The CDR3 consists of 19 residues. The CDR3 nucleotides are TGTGCCAGCAGCTCCGATTTCGGCAGGGAGGGTTACTCTGGAAACACCATATATTTT. Its translation is CASSSDFGREGYSGNTIYF.

The chain combines TRBV3-1 (or the pseudogene TRBV3-2) with TRBJ2-1; 10 bases align to TRBD2. The germline CDR1 and CDR2 sequences are LGHDT and YNNKEL (reference sequence). The CDR3 consists of 19 residues. Trimming cost V 4 bases and J 10 bases; bases outside gene matches: 22. The DNA of the CDR3 is TGTGCCAGCAGCCCTAAGTGGCCTAGCGGGGGCCGAAAGGTCGGCGAGCAGTTCTTC. Protein sequence: CASSPKWPSGGRKVGEQFF.

This clone has just a few counts. The chain carries TRBV19 and TRBJ1-1; 7 bases are a match to TRBD1. Trimming cost V 1 base and J 4 bases; bases outside gene matches: 3. Per the germline V gene, CDR1 is LNHDA and CDR2 is SQIVND (reference sequence). This CDR3 is 14 amino acids long. The CDR3 sequence: CASSIGQGFTEAFF. The CDR3 nucleotides read TGTGCCAGTAGTATAGGACAGGGATTCACTGAAGCTTTCTTT.

Details on this clone: Other DNA sequences within the sample encode an identical CDR3. The CDR3 sequence is CASSPQQGHEQYF. The CDR3 nucleotides are TGTGCCAGCTCACCACAACAGGGCCACGAGCAGTACTTC. The V gene is TRBV18, the J gene TRBJ2-7; tentatively, D is TRBD1 (6 bases). The CDR3 has 13 residues. The germline V gene encodes CDR1 KGHSH and CDR2 LQKENI. Trimming took off 1 base at V and 5 bases at J, with 9 bases between the two ends.

This clone was recorded a few times. This chain uses TRBV7-9 with TRBJ1-1; D ambiguous. The ends were cut back, 3 bases at V and 2 bases at J, with 7 bases in the middle. Germline values: CDR1 SEHNR, CDR2 FQNEAQ (reference sequence). This CDR3 is built from 13 residues. The CDR3 bases are TGTGCCAGCAGCTTGTCTGTCAACACTGAAGCTTTCTTT. It translates to CASSLSVNTEAFF.

The chain has TRBV28 and TRBJ1-1; a possible D gene is TRBD1 (6 bases). CDR1 is MDHEN and CDR2 is SYDVKM in the germline V gene. The V end lost 6 bases, the J end lost 3 bases, and 20 bases lay between the germline ends. This CDR3 spans 16 amino acids. CDR3 nucleotide sequence: TGTGCCAGCAGCACATTTCGGCCGGGACACTACACTGAAGCTTTCTTT. This codes for CASSTFRPGHYTEAFF. The full variable domain, with the rest looked up from reference TRBV28 and TRBJ1-1, is DVKVTQSSRYLVKRTGEKVFLECVQDMDHENMFWYRQDPGLGLRLIYFSYDVKMKEKGDIPEGYSVSREKKERFSLILESASTNQTSMYLCASSTFRPGHYTEAFFGQGTRLTVV.